Presented here are 5 T cell receptor beta chains from one specimen sequenced in a study of sequential checkpoint blockade in melanoma. Treatment described: randomized to nivolumab then ipilimumab (arm A) or the reverse (arm B). TCRdb keeps only in-frame clones here, not all; method: immunoSEQ multiplex PCR. Of approximately 12,000 clones in the sample, about 65% were seen once. Material: CD8+ T cells sorted from blood (inferred from file names), obtained from a patient given nivolumab and ipilimumab in sequence. Every receptor here comes from a human donor with melanoma.

This clone was detected once. The rearrangement links TRBV7-9 to TRBJ2-1, with TRBD1 identical over 9 bases. V was clipped by 4 bases and J by 2 bases; unmatched bases: 6. This CDR3 contains 16 residues. The germline V gene has CDR1 SEHNR and CDR2 FQNEAQ (reference sequence). The CDR3 region is CASSSTGTGPYNEQFF. DNA for the CDR3: TGTGCCAGCAGCTCTACCGGGACAGGGCCCTACAATGAGCAGTTCTTC.

The rearrangement uses TRBV28 and TRBJ2-1; 12 nucleotides match TRBD1. CDR1 and CDR2 from the germline V gene are MDHEN and SYDVKM. This CDR3 region has 19 residues. Trimming cost V 6 bases and J 8 bases; bases outside gene matches: 20. The CDR3 is CASRTWDRGRGRESDEQFF. In DNA form, the CDR3 reads TGTGCCAGCAGGACTTGGGACAGGGGGCGTGGGCGGGAGAGCGATGAGCAGTTCTTC.

The CDR3 sequence is CSVERGSPYEQYF. The CDR3, as DNA: TGCAGCGTTGAACGCGGGAGTCCCTACGAGCAGTACTTC. V is TRBV29-1 and J is TRBJ2-5; 7 bases line up with TRBD2. The DNA end is a closer match to TRBJ2-7, so the J assignment may be wrong. Germline CDR1 is SQVTM and CDR2 is ANQGSEA. The CDR3 runs to 13 residues.

This chain uses TRBV5-8 with TRBJ2-3; possibly TRBD2 for D (5 bases). This CDR3 is 13 amino acids long. Per germline, CDR1 SGHTS and CDR2 YDEGEE. V lost 5 bases and J 2 bases, leaving 9 bases between the germline ends. The CDR3 spells CASSYGLTDTQYF. In DNA form, the CDR3 reads TGTGCCAGCAGTTACGGACTCACAGATACGCAGTATTTT.

CDR3 sequence (DNA): TGTGCCAGCCTATTCATCTTAGGGAGGGATCGGGGCTACACCTTC. This codes for CASLFILGRDRGYTF. This sequence joins TRBV6-6 and TRBJ1-2; no clear D. The CDR3 spans 15 residues. V was pared by 8 bases and J by 8 bases, with 24 bases between. CDR1 MNHNY and CDR2 SVGAGI come from the germline V gene (reference sequence).